These T cell receptor beta chains were read from a single sample in a study of Ad26.COV2.S vaccination and SARS-CoV-2 variants. Method: immunoSEQ multiplex PCR; TCRdb's copy keeps in-frame clones and lacks some. The sample holds roughly 350,000 clones, roughly 84% seen once. The material was peripheral blood, obtained in a trial of Ad26.COV2.S vaccine versus placebo. The receptor source for this set is a person aged 18-60 years who received the Ad26.COV2.S COVID-19 vaccine or a placebo. CDR3s leave out the opening cysteine and the closing phenylalanine or tryptophan. Fields, in order: V gene, CDR3 protein.

TRBV7-2,ASSRRTGRGGELF
TRBV5-1,ASTRLGQGGEQY
TRBV28,ASSTRDSVKKTHTDTQY
TRBV14,ASSQGRQGTTQY
TRBV18,ASSPGTGVLYGYT
TRBV3-1/TRBV3-2,ASSQTIGGGNQPQH
TRBV5-5,ASNERQGRAYYGYT
TRBV3-1/TRBV3-2,ASSQDILTDTQY
TRBV5-8,ASSLRGTEAF
TRBV9,ASSVQGAGGYT
TRBV4-2,ASSQIQNSPLH